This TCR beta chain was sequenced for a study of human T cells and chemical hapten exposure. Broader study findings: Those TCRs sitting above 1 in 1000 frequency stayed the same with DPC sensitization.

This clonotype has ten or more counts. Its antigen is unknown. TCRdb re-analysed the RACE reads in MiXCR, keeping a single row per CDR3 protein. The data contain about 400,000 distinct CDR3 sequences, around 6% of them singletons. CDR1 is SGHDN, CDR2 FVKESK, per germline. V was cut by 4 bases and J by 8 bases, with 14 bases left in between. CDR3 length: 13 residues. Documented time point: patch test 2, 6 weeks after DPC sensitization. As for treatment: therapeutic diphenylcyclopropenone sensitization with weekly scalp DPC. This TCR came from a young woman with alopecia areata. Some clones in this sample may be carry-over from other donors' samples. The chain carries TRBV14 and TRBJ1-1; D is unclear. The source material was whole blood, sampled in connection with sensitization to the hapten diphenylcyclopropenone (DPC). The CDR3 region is CASSPHRRGEAFF. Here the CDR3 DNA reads TGTGCCAGCAGCCCGCATAGACGGGGAGAAGCTTTCTTT.